This T cell receptor beta chain derives from a study of blood T cell repertoires in COVID-19. Looking at the study overall: Donors in the United States, Italy and Spain gave samples during acute or convalescent COVID-19. T cells, B-cell-depleted T cells, or PBMCs supplied cDNA or gDNA.

Source study methods: For nucleated cells, counts were estimated from reference gene primer amplification. Libraries were prepared by immunoSEQ multiplex PCR; TCRdb keeps only in-frame clonotypes and omits some of them. Clone size and V and J calls were adopted from that table, with D and trimming inferred from the DNA. Here the sample spans roughly 25,000 clones, around 83% being singletons. V was cut by 3 bases and J by 0 bases, with 9 bases left in between. Per the germline V gene, CDR1 is SNHLY and CDR2 is FYNNEI. The length of the CDR3 is 15 residues. The clonotype comes from a human donor in a cohort sampled during active COVID-19. The chain carries TRBV2 and TRBJ1-5, with D tentatively TRBD1 (6 bases). Source material: peripheral blood. DNA of the CDR3: TGTGCCAGCAGTGAGAACAGGGCTAGCAATCAGCCCCAGCATTTT. Its protein is CASSENRASNQPQHF.